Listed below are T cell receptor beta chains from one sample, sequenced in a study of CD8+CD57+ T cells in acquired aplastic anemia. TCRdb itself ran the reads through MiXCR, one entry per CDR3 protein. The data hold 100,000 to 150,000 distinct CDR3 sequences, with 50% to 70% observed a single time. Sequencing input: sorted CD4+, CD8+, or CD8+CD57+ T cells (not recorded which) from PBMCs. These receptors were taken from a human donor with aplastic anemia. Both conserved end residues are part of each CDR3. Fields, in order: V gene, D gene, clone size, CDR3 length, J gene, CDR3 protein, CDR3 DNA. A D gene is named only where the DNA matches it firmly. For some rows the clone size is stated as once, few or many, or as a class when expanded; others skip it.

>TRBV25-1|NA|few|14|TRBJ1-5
CASSEWVSNQPQHF
TGTGCCAGCAGTGAATGGGTGTCTAATCAGCCCCAGCATTTT
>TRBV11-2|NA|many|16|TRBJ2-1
CASSLPRTMGDNEQFF
TGTGCCAGCAGCTTACCCCGGACGATGGGGGACAATGAGCAGTTCTTC
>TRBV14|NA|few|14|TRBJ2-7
CASSPKTGSYEQYF
TGTGCCAGCAGCCCCAAGACAGGATCCTACGAGCAGTACTTC
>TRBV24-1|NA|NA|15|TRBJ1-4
CATSLGQATNEKLFF
TGTGCCACCAGCTTGGGACAAGCAACTAATGAAAAACTGTTTTTT
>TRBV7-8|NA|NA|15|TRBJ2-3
CASSLTVGRGDTQYF
TGTGCCAGCAGCTTGACAGTGGGTAGAGGGGATACGCAGTATTTT
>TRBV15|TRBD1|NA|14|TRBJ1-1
CATSKGQEYTEAFF
TGTGCCACCAGCAAAGGACAGGAGTACACTGAAGCTTTCTTT
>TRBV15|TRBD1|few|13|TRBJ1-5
CATSPTGDQPQHF
TGTGCCACCAGCCCGACAGGGGATCAGCCCCAGCATTTT
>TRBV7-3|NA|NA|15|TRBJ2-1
CASSAGLARHNEQFF
TGTGCCAGCAGCGCGGGGCTAGCGCGTCACAATGAGCAGTTCTTC
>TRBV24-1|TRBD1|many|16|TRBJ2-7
CATSDPRTGEGYEQYF
TGTGCCACCAGTGACCCTAGGACAGGGGAGGGGTACGAGCAGTACTTC
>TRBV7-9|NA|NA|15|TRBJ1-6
CASSLRGSDNSPLHF
TGTGCCAGCAGCTTACGGGGGAGCGATAATTCACCCCTCCACTTT
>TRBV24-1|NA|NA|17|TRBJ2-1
CATSDLTPNEGNNEQFF
TGTGCCACCAGTGATTTGACTCCAAACGAGGGGAATAATGAGCAGTTCTTC
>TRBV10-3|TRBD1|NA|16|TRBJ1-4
CASSYYQGATNEKLFF
TGTGCCAGCAGTTACTACCAGGGGGCAACTAATGAAAAACTGTTTTTT
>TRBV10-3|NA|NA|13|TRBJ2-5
CAINGGREETQYF
TGTGCCATCAACGGCGGACGCGAAGAGACCCAGTACTTC
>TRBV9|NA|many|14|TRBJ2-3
CASSVARSTDTQYF
TGTGCCAGCAGCGTAGCCAGAAGCACAGATACGCAGTATTTT
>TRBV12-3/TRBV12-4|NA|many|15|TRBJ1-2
CASSPPPWQGYGYTF
TGTGCCAGCAGTCCCCCGCCGTGGCAGGGCTATGGCTACACCTTC
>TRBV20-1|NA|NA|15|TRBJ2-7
CSARDSRDWSYEQYF
TGCAGTGCTAGAGATTCAAGGGACTGGTCGTACGAGCAGTACTTC
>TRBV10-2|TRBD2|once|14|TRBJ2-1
CASSERGGDNEQFF
TGCGCCAGCAGTGAACGGGGGGGGGACAATGAGCAGTTCTTC
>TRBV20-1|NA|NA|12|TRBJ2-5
CSVVGTLETQYF
TGCAGTGTGGTCGGGACACTAGAGACCCAGTACTTC
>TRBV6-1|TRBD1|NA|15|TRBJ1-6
CASSRSTGDNSPLHF
TGTGCCAGCAGTCGTTCGACAGGGGATAATTCACCCCTCCACTTT
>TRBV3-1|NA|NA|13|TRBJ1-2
CASSPSQTYGYTF
TGTGCCAGCAGCCCCTCTCAAACCTATGGCTACACCTTC
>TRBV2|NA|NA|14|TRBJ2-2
CASSETGNTGELFF
TGTGCCAGCAGTGAAACAGGGAACACCGGGGAGCTGTTTTTT
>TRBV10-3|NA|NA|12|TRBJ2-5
CAISAVRETQYF
TGTGCCATCTCCGCGGTCCGAGAGACCCAGTACTTC
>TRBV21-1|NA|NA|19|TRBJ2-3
CASTSTGTGLAGPTDTQYF
TGTGCCAGCACTTCGACAGGGACGGGACTAGCGGGTCCGACAGATACGCAGTATTTT
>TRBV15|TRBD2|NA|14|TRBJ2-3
CATSRDRGLAEQYF
TGTGCCACCAGCAGAGACCGGGGACTAGCCGAGCAGTATTTT
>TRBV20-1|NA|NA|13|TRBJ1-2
CSAGAAAHYGYTF
TGCAGTGCTGGGGCGGCGGCTCACTATGGCTACACCTTC
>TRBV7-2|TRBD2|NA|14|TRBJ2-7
CASSFVGGPYEQYF
TGTGCCAGCAGCTTCGTGGGAGGGCCTTACGAGCAGTACTTC
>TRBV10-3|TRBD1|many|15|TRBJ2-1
CATNPRTGAYNEQFF
TGTGCCACAAACCCCAGGACAGGAGCCTACAATGAGCAGTTCTTC
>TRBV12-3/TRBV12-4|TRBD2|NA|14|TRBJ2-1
CASSLAGETNGQFF
TGTGCCAGCAGCCTAGCGGGGGAAACCAATGGGCAGTTCTTC
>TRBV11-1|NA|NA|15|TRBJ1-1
CASSPPGWREAEAFF
TGTGCCAGCAGCCCCCCAGGTTGGAGGGAAGCTGAAGCTTTCTTT
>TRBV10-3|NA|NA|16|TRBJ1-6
CAISGAKPSYNSPLHF
TGTGCCATCAGTGGGGCCAAGCCCTCCTATAATTCACCCCTCCACTTT
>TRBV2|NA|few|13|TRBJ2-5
CASRGGGQETQYF
TGTGCCAGCAGGGGCGGAGGCCAAGAGACCCAGTACTTC
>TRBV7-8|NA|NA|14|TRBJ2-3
CASSLAAPGDTQYF
TGTGCCAGCAGCTTAGCGGCGCCGGGAGATACGCAGTATTTT
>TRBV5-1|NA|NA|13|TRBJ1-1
CASSLVLGTEAFF
TGCGCCAGCAGCTTGGTGTTAGGCACTGAAGCTTTCTTT
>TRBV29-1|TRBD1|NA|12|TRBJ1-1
CSVEGTGTEAFF
TGCAGCGTTGAAGGGACAGGGACTGAAGCTTTCTTT
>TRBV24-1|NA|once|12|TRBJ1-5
CATSDANQPQHF
TGTGCCACCAGTGATGCCAATCAGCCCCAGCATTTT
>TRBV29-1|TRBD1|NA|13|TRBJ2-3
CSAGTGFTDTQYF
TGCAGCGCCGGGACAGGGTTCACAGATACGCAGTATTTT
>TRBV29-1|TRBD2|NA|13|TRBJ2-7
CSAGREGLYEQYF
TGCAGCGCCGGGCGGGAGGGATTGTACGAGCAGTACTTC
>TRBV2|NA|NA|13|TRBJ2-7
CASSDVFSYEQYF
TGTGCCAGCAGTGACGTTTTCAGCTACGAGCAGTACTTC
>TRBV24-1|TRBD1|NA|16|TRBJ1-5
CATSDRTGIGNQPQHF
TGTGCCACCAGTGACCGGACAGGCATAGGCAATCAGCCCCAGCATTTT
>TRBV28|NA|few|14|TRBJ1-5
CASSFTGAWQPQHF
TGTGCCAGCAGTTTCACGGGGGCATGGCAGCCCCAGCATTTT
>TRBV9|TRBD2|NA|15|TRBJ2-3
CASQGTGLATDTQYF
TGTGCCAGCCAAGGGACGGGACTAGCAACAGATACGCAGTATTTT
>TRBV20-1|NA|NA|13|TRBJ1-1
CSATTGGNTEAFF
TGCAGTGCCACAACAGGAGGGAACACTGAAGCTTTCTTT
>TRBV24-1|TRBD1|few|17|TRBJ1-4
CATSDAPGTGGGEKLFF
TGTGCCACCAGTGACGCGCCAGGGACAGGGGGGGGTGAAAAACTGTTTTTT
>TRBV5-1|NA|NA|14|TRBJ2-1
CASSPRHDYNEQFF
TGCGCCAGCAGCCCGAGACACGACTACAATGAGCAGTTCTTC
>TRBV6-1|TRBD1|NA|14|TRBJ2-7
CASSEGRGPYEQYF
TGTGCCAGCAGCGAGGGCAGGGGGCCCTACGAGCAGTACTTC
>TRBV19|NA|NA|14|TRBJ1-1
CASNPRRGYTEAFF
TGTGCCAGTAATCCTAGAAGAGGCTACACTGAAGCTTTCTTT
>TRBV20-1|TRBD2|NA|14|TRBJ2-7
CSARLAGGSGEQYF
TGCAGTGCTAGACTAGCGGGAGGAAGTGGCGAGCAGTACTTC
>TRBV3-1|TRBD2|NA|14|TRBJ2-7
CASSFSGGSYEQYF
TGTGCCAGCAGCTTTTCGGGGGGATCCTACGAGCAGTACTTC
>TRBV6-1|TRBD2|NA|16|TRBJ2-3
CASQTSGGPRTDTQYF
TGTGCCAGCCAGACTAGCGGGGGCCCAAGAACAGATACGCAGTATTTT
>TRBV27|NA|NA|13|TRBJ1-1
CASSLTGSTEAFF
TGTGCCAGCAGTTTAACAGGGTCCACTGAAGCTTTCTTT